This TCR beta chain was sequenced during a study of OX40 agonist ivuxolimab in advanced cancers. Findings and caveats of the study: Among the lowest levels of clonal expansion were found in partial responders at 0.1-3.0 mg/kg.

This table comes from immunoSEQ multiplex PCR, and its TCRdb copy is limited to in-frame clones, with some not included. The sample carries almost 70,000 clones, about nine tenths recorded once. A word on this clone: Antigen: not known.

CDR3 size: 13 residues. Germline lookup yields CDR1 SQVTM and CDR2 ANQGSEA. Trimming at V came to 7 bases and at J to 4 bases, leaving 8 bases not matched to a gene. The receptor was isolated from an adult with an advanced solid tumor such as melanoma, head and neck, liver or kidney cancer. This specimen consisted of CD4+ or CD8+ T cells sorted from blood, obtained in a trial of the OX40 agonist ivuxolimab. The chain employs TRBV29-1 and TRBJ1-2, with 8 bases matching TRBD1. The DNA for the CDR3 is TGCAGCGGAAGGACAGGGACAGGCTATGGCTACACCTTC. Amino acids: CSGRTGTGYGYTF.